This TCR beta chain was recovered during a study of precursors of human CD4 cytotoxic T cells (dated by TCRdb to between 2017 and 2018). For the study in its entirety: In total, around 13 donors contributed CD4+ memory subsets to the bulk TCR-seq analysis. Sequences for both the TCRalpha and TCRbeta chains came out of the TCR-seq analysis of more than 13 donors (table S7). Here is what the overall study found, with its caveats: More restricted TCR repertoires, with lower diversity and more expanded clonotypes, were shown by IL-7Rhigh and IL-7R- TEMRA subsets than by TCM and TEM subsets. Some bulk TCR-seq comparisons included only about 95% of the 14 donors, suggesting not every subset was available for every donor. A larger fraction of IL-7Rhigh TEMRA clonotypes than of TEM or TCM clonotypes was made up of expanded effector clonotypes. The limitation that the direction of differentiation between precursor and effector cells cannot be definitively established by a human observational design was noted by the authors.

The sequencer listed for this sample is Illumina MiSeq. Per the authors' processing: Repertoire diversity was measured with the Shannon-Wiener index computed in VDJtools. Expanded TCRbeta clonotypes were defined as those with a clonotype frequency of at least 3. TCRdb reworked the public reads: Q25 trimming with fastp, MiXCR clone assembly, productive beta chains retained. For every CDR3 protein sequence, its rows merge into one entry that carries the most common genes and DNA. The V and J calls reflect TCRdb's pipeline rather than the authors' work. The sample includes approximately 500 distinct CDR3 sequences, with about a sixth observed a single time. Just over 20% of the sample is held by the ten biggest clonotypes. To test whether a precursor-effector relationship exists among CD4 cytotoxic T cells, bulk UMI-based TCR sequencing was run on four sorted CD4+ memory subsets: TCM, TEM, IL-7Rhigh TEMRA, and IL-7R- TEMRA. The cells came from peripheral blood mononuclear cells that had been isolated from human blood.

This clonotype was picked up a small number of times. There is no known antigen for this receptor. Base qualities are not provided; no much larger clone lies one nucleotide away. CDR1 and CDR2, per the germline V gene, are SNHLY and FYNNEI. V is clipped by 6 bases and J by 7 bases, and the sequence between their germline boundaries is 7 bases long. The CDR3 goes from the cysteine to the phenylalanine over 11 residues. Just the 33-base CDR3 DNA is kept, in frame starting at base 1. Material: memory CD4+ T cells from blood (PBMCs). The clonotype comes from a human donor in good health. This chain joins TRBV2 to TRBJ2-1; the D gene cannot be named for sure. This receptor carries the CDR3 CASSPKNEQFF. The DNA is TGTGCCAGCAGCCCAAAAAATGAGCAGTTCTTC.